This T cell receptor beta chain was profiled in a study of post-analysis software for immune sequencing data (dated by TCRdb to about 2015). About the full investigation: Disease courses on record covered relapsing-remitting, secondary progressive and progressive-relapsing multiple sclerosis, though some patients had no subtype annotation. The multiple sclerosis patient repertoires were compared with ten to eleven previously published healthy control repertoires from donors aged 6 to 25 years. A subset of samples was prepared in parallel using single-end sample barcoding, then pooled and co-amplified after Illumina adapter ligation.

The library was obtained by PCR. These reads were obtained on an Illumina HiSeq 2500. Unique molecular identifiers were incorporated into TCR beta cDNA libraries to reduce PCR and sequencing biases. Per 1 to 10 million input T cells, roughly 500,000 cDNA molecules were obtained, such that each molecule approximated one T cell. The patient libraries were prepared and sequenced with the same protocol used for the earlier healthy control dataset. Samples belonging to the same batch were prepared together, multiplexed and sequenced on a shared HiSeq lane. Concerning the study's data processing: MIGEC was used to process the raw barcoded reads, and molecular identifier groups with only a single read were discarded before consensus assembly and CDR3 extraction. Clonotype tables were post-analysed with VDJtools, and diversity was normalized by down-sampling all datasets to the smallest sample size. In repertoire overlap clustering, CDR3 amino acid sequences, but not nucleotide sequences, were matched to correct batch-related cross-sample contamination. Through fastp at Q25 and MiXCR, TCRdb rebuilt clones from the public reads, retaining in-frame beta chains. For every CDR3 protein sequence, its rows merge into one entry that carries the most common genes and DNA. In this record, the V and J calls reflect TCRdb's handling and not the investigators' own analysis. The sample contains 600,000 to 750,000 distinct CDR3 sequences, 55% to 70% of them found a single time. The ten most abundant clones make up 10% to 12% of the sample.

On the study overall, not on this receptor specifically: Direct clustering with F measure showed strong co-clustering of samples prepared in the same batch, prompting a batch-effect correction. The control group was slightly older than the multiple sclerosis patient group. Normalized Chao1 diversity was significantly lower in multiple sclerosis patients than controls, suggesting substantial peripheral T-cell clonal expansion.

To demonstrate the VDJtools post-analysis software, the study profiled TCR beta repertoires from the peripheral blood of around 13 young patients with multiple sclerosis. The patients with multiple sclerosis were children and adolescents between 6 and 15 years of age. In the case of this clonotype: Its recognized antigen is unknown. The record has no base qualities; no much larger clone is one base away.

The sequence derives from a girl under 10 years old with multiple sclerosis. What was sequenced was blood.

The CDR3 sequence is CASSTRALRGYTF. The DNA is TGTGCCAGCTCTACCAGGGCTTTGAGAGGCTACACCTTC. The receptor chain draws on TRBV27 and TRBJ1-2; a weak D assignment points to TRBD1 (5 bases agree). There are 13 amino acids in the CDR3, from cysteine to phenylalanine inclusive. Kept here is only the CDR3 DNA, which spans 39 bases and is read in frame from base 1. At the junction V is shortened by 8 bases and J by 8 bases, with 18 bases in between. Looking up the germline V gene (reference sequence) yields CDR1 MNHEY and CDR2 SMNVEV.